This is a list of T cell receptor beta chains from one sample in a study of cytotoxic CD8 clonotypes in ibrutinib-treated CLL. Assay: immunoSEQ multiplex PCR; the TCRdb copy retains only in-frame clones and omits some. This sample has hundreds of thousands of clones, with 70% found just once. The specimen was PBMCs, collected after 24 months of ibrutinib treatment. These receptors originate from a human donor with chronic lymphocytic leukemia. CDR3s include the opening cysteine and the closing phenylalanine or tryptophan. The D gene is left open where the match is weak. Some rows mark clone size as missing; the rest say once, few, many or name a class of expanded clone.

-,TRBV6-5,-,TRBJ2-6,16,CASSYSTGSGANVLTF,TGTGCCAGCAGTTACTCAACCGGCTCTGGGGCCAACGTCCTGACTTTC
-,TRBV6-5,-,TRBJ1-2,13,CASSYYRDYGYTF,TGTGCCAGCAGTTACTACCGGGACTATGGCTACACCTTC
TRBD1,TRBV7-2,few,TRBJ2-7,15,CASSLRITGGYEQYF,TGTGCCAGCAGCTTACGAATAACAGGGGGCTACGAGCAGTACTTC
-,TRBV11-2,few,TRBJ2-7,13,CASSSLGSYEQYF,TGTGCCAGCAGTTCCCTGGGCTCCTACGAGCAGTACTTC
-,TRBV9,few,TRBJ1-2,15,CASSHGDGSNYGYTF,TGTGCCAGCAGCCACGGGGACGGATCTAACTATGGCTACACCTTC
-,TRBV2,once,TRBJ2-7,13,CASSLGQSYEQYF,TGTGCCAGCAGCCTGGGACAATCCTACGAGCAGTACTTC
TRBD1,TRBV27,-,TRBJ1-4,16,CASSSATGGHNEKLFF,TGTGCCAGCAGTTCCGCCACAGGGGGCCACAATGAAAAACTGTTTTTT
-,TRBV6-5,once,TRBJ2-3,13,CASAWESTDTQYF,TGTGCCAGTGCCTGGGAAAGCACAGATACGCAGTATTTT
TRBD1,TRBV29-1,once,TRBJ1-2,16,CSVRGTGGAANYGYTF,TGCAGCGTACGAGGGACAGGGGGCGCAGCCAACTATGGCTACACCTTC
-,TRBV30,-,TRBJ2-7,14,CASRRSPVFTEQYF,TGTGCCTCTCGAAGGTCCCCAGTTTTTACGGAGCAGTACTTC
TRBD1,TRBV18,-,TRBJ1-2,13,CASSFDRDYGYTF,TGTGCCAGCTCTTTTGACAGGGACTATGGCTACACCTTC
-,TRBV6-5,few,TRBJ2-7,12,CASSGTSYEQYF,TGTGCCAGCAGTGGGACTTCCTACGAGCAGTACTTC
-,TRBV19,-,TRBJ2-5,14,CASSIDSRTETQYF,TGTGCCAGTAGTATAGATTCCCGGACGGAGACCCAGTACTTC
-,TRBV4-2,once,TRBJ1-5,16,CASSQESGYSNQPQHF,TGTGCCAGCAGCCAAGAGTCCGGGTATAGCAATCAGCCCCAGCATTTT
TRBD1,TRBV27,few,TRBJ1-2,13,CASSWTGANGYTF,TGTGCCAGCAGCTGGACAGGGGCGAATGGCTACACCTTC
TRBD2,TRBV6-5,-,TRBJ2-5,12,CASRGGLETQYF,TGTGCCAGCCGGGGGGGCTTAGAGACCCAGTACTTC
-,TRBV7-3,-,TRBJ2-2,13,CASSPGADGELFF,TGTGCCAGCAGCCCCGGGGCGGACGGGGAGCTGTTTTTT
-,TRBV7-3,-,TRBJ2-3,16,CASSLAGGAPTDTQYF,TGTGCCAGCAGCTTAGCGGGCGGGGCCCCCACAGATACGCAGTATTTT
-,TRBV4-1,-,TRBJ1-1,13,CASSQDPGTEAFF,TGCGCCAGCAGCCAAGACCCCGGCACTGAAGCTTTCTTT
-,TRBV7-9,-,TRBJ1-4,14,CASSLGGSNEKLFF,TGTGCCAGCAGCTTGGGCGGATCGAATGAAAAACTGTTTTTT
-,TRBV28,few,TRBJ1-2,14,CASSSQHYWYGYTF,TGTGCCAGCAGTTCACAGCACTACTGGTATGGCTACACCTTC
-,TRBV7-6,-,TRBJ2-7,15,CASSLEWESSYEQYF,TGTGCCAGCAGCTTAGAATGGGAGAGCTCCTACGAGCAGTACTTC
TRBD2,TRBV7-9,few,TRBJ2-5,17,CASSSPRLAGDVETQYF,TGTGCCAGCAGCTCGCCACGACTAGCGGGAGACGTGGAGACCCAGTACTTC
-,TRBV27,-,TRBJ2-7,12,CASSLTGREQYF,TGTGCCAGCAGTTTAACAGGGAGGGAGCAGTACTTC
-,TRBV5-1,-,TRBJ2-2,13,CASSPHPGGELFF,TGCGCCAGCAGCCCCCACCCAGGCGGGGAGCTGTTTTTT
-,TRBV5-4,-,TRBJ1-1,13,CASSLAGVSEAFF,TGTGCCAGCAGCTTGGCAGGGGTTTCGGAAGCTTTCTTT
TRBD1,TRBV19,-,TRBJ1-2,13,CASSTGTGYGYTF,TGTGCCAGTAGTACGGGGACAGGCTATGGCTACACCTTC
TRBD1,TRBV6-1,-,TRBJ2-7,13,CASRGTVWYEQYF,TGTGCCAGCAGGGGGACAGTGTGGTACGAGCAGTACTTC
-,TRBV6-6,once,TRBJ2-7,12,CASSRGSYEQYF,TGTGCCAGTAGCCGTGGTTCCTACGAGCAGTACTTC
-,TRBV27,-,TRBJ2-2,17,CASKGGKSGTGTGELFF,TGTGCCAGCAAAGGGGGTAAATCCGGGACGGGGACCGGGGAGCTGTTTTTT
-,TRBV7-3,-,TRBJ2-7,16,CASSLKGRGPSYEQYF,TGTGCCAGCAGCTTAAAGGGACGGGGTCCCTCCTACGAGCAGTACTTC
-,TRBV7-3,-,TRBJ2-1,16,CASSLQGASSYNEQFF,TGTGCCAGCAGCCTACAGGGCGCGAGCTCCTACAATGAGCAGTTCTTC
-,TRBV28,-,TRBJ2-7,15,CASTYAQRNSYEQYF,TGTGCCAGCACCTATGCCCAGCGGAACTCCTACGAGCAGTACTTC
-,TRBV2,once,TRBJ2-4,12,CASRGYLDIQYF,TGTGCCAGCAGGGGATATTTAGACATTCAGTACTTC
-,TRBV29-1,few,TRBJ1-5,13,CSVADGHNQPQHF,TGCAGCGTAGCGGACGGCCACAATCAGCCCCAGCATTTT
TRBD1,TRBV27,few,TRBJ1-2,15,CASSPRDRIADGYTF,TGTGCCAGCAGTCCCCGGGACAGGATTGCCGATGGCTACACCTTC
-,TRBV19,-,TRBJ2-3,12,CASSFGTDTQYF,TGTGCCAGTAGTTTTGGCACAGATACGCAGTATTTT
-,TRBV18,few,TRBJ1-2,16,CASSPLDSLAGYGYTF,TGTGCCAGCTCACCATTAGACAGCCTAGCGGGCTATGGCTACACCTTC
TRBD1,TRBV7-3,-,TRBJ2-7,15,CASSIQGTDDYEQYF,TGTGCCAGCAGCATCCAGGGGACAGATGACTACGAGCAGTACTTC
TRBD1,TRBV7-7,-,TRBJ2-7,13,CASSAQGAYEQYF,TGTGCTAGCAGCGCACAGGGGGCGTACGAGCAGTACTTC
TRBD1,TRBV14,-,TRBJ2-2,17,CASSRSEGAWNTGELFF,TGTGCCAGCAGCCGGAGCGAGGGGGCATGGAACACCGGGGAGCTGTTTTTT
-,TRBV6-5,few,TRBJ2-5,16,CASSYSVAGDKETQYF,TGTGCCAGCAGTTACTCTGTGGCAGGGGACAAGGAGACCCAGTACTTC
-,TRBV2,-,TRBJ1-4,14,CASRADRTNEKLFF,TGTGCCAGCAGGGCGGACAGAACTAATGAAAAACTGTTTTTT
TRBD1,TRBV28,few,TRBJ1-2,14,CASSPGTGGYGYTF,TGTGCCAGCAGTCCCGGGACAGGGGGATATGGCTACACCTTC
-,TRBV28,-,TRBJ1-2,16,CASSPGALAAGYGYTF,TGTGCCAGCAGCCCCGGAGCTCTCGCCGCTGGCTATGGCTACACCTTC
-,TRBV6-5,-,TRBJ1-5,14,CASSWERDGQPQHF,TGTGCCAGCAGTTGGGAAAGGGATGGGCAGCCCCAGCATTTT